The T cell receptor (beta chain) under discussion was sequenced for a study of HIV-infected patients and healthy controls. Via MiXCR, TCRdb re-called the 5' RACE reads, giving one row per CDR3 protein. The sample yields under 70,000 distinct CDR3 sequences, less than 20% seen once. This CDR3 comprises 14 residues. V shed 3 bases and J 6 bases; nucleotides not matched to a gene: 7. Germline CDR1 and CDR2: LGHNA and YNFKEQ. This clonotype was picked up a small number of times. This chain joins TRBV4-2 and TRBJ1-1, with 7 bases lining up with TRBD1. The sequence was obtained from a human donor in good health. The sequenced sample consisted of CD4+ T cells from blood. The CDR3 coding sequence is TGTGCCAGCAGCCAGAGAGACAGGGTTTCTGAAGCTTTCTTT. This encodes CASSQRDRVSEAFF.